Below are 21 T cell receptor beta chains sequenced from a single sample in a study of CD8 T cell repertoires and HIV-1 epitope variants. For these receptors, no antigen is known. TCRdb keeps only in-frame clones here, not all; method: immunoSEQ multiplex PCR. The top ten hold roughly 40% of the sample, which has almost 5,500 clones, about 67% seen once. Sequenced sample: cultured CD8+ T cells derived from PBMCs. These receptors were taken from a male donor with HIV.

This chain connects TRBV28 to TRBJ2-1, with TRBD1 identical over 10 bases. Germline V gene data show CDR1 as MDHEN and CDR2 as SYDVKM. This CDR3 contains 16 residues. Trimming cost V 5 bases and J 1 base; bases outside gene matches: 5. This chain's CDR3 is CASSTWDRGSYNEQFF. CDR3 nucleotides: TGTGCCAGCAGTACCTGGGACAGGGGATCCTACAATGAGCAGTTCTTC.

J is TRBJ2-7 and V is TRBV5-6, with 9 bases matching TRBD1. V trimming: 7 bases; J trimming: 2 bases; junction bases outside the gene matches: 7. This CDR3 comprises 14 residues. CDR1 and CDR2 (germline): SGHDT, YYEEEE. CDR3 DNA sequence: TGTGCCAGCGGATCCGGGACAGGGACCTACGAGCAGTACTTC. As protein: CASGSGTGTYEQYF.

The chain's CDR3 is CASSLFGQFYEQYF. The CDR3 DNA sequence: TGTGCCAGCAGCCTTTTTGGACAGTTCTACGAGCAGTACTTC. The gene calls are TRBV7-2 and TRBJ2-7, with D tentatively TRBD1 (6 bases). With 5 bases removed from V and 3 bases from J, the gap between germline ends came to 14 bases. The V gene's germline CDR1 is SGHTA and CDR2 FQGNSA. The CDR3 is 14 amino acids. The full variable domain, rest sourced from reference TRBV7-2 and TRBJ2-7, is GAGVSQSPSNKVTEKGKDVELRCDPISGHTALYWYRQSLGQGLEFLIYFQGNSAPDKSGLPSDRFSAERTGGSVSTLTIQRTQQEDSAVYLCASSLFGQFYEQYFGPGTRLTVT.

The V gene is TRBV19, the J gene TRBJ1-5; no firm D call. The CDR3 is 14 residues long. Germline-derived CDR1 and CDR2 are LNHDA and SQIVND (reference sequence). The V end lost 3 bases, the J end lost 0 bases, and 6 bases lay between the germline ends. The CDR3 DNA sequence: TGTGCCAGTAGTATTGGGGTTAGCAATCAGCCCCAGCATTTT. Protein sequence: CASSIGVSNQPQHF. The entire variable domain, with the rest obtained from reference TRBV19 and TRBJ1-5, is as follows: DGGITQSPKYLFRKEGQNVTLSCEQNLNHDAMYWYRQDPGQGLRLIYYSQIVNDFQKGDIAEGYSVSREKKESFPLTVTSAQKNPTAFYLCASSIGVSNQPQHFGDGTRLSIL.

The chain joins TRBV5-4 to TRBJ2-3; no clear D gene. This CDR3 has 11 amino acids. V lost 4 bases and J lost 11, with 11 bases in between. Germline V lookup: CDR1 SGHNT, CDR2 YYREEE (reference sequence). CDR3 nucleotides: TGTGCCAGCAGCCATGACCCGGGGCAGTATTTT. Translating gives CASSHDPGQYF.

This clone was counted only a few times. This chain uses TRBV27 with TRBJ2-2; the match to TRBD2 covers 10 bases. Trimming at V came to 4 bases and at J to 2 bases, leaving 10 bases not matched to a gene. The CDR3 extends over 18 amino acids. Germline V gives CDR1 MNHEY, CDR2 SMNVEV (reference sequence). The CDR3 nucleotides read TGTGCCAGCAGTTCAACGACAACTAGCGGGAACAACACCGGGGAGCTGTTTTTT. Translation: CASSSTTTSGNNTGELFF.

The chain employs TRBV2 and TRBJ2-7, with D tentatively TRBD1 (6 bases). The V end lost 2 bases, the J end lost 1 base, and 12 bases lay between the germline ends. In germline, CDR1 is SNHLY, CDR2 FYNNEI. The CDR3 length is 15 residues. CDR3 loop: CASSEQGPGSYEQYF. CDR3 nucleotide sequence: TGTGCCAGCAGTGAACAGGGGCCGGGTTCCTACGAGCAGTACTTC.

The chain is built from TRBV2 and TRBJ2-3; 7 bases match TRBD2. V shed 7 bases and J 6 bases; nucleotides not matched to a gene: 10. CDR3 length: 14 amino acids. In germline, CDR1 is SNHLY, CDR2 FYNNEI. DNA for the CDR3: TGTGCCAGCAACGGCGGGAGCGACGCGGATACGCAGTATTTT. Amino acid sequence: CASNGGSDADTQYF.

This clone came up a few times. The genes are TRBV19 and TRBJ2-1; no clear D gene. The CDR3 loop spans 13 amino acids. Per germline, CDR1 LNHDA and CDR2 SQIVND (reference sequence). V lost 6 bases and J lost 0, with 6 bases in between. For the CDR3, the DNA is TGTGCCAGTAGCCGGAGCTCCTACAATGAGCAGTTCTTC. Its translation: CASSRSSYNEQFF.

This chain connects TRBV19 to TRBJ2-3; TRBD1 aligns across 10 bases. Unmatched junction bases numbered 11, after V lost 3 bases and J lost 2 bases. The CDR3 has 18 residues. The V gene's germline CDR1 is LNHDA and CDR2 SQIVND (reference sequence). The DNA of the CDR3 is TGTGCCAGTAGTATTGAATTACCGGGACAGGGGTACACAGATACGCAGTATTTT. Encoded protein: CASSIELPGQGYTDTQYF.

This clone has just one count. The chain employs TRBV28 and TRBJ1-2, with 8 bases identical to TRBD1. The CDR3 consists of 14 residues. V was pared by 6 bases and J by 3 bases, with 6 bases of the junction left unmatched. CDR1 and CDR2 (germline): MDHEN, SYDVKM. The CDR3 sequence is CASSQDRDHYGYTF. The CDR3 DNA reads as TGTGCCAGCAGCCAGGACAGGGACCACTATGGCTACACCTTC.

The chain links TRBV28 to TRBJ2-2; a weak D match, TRBD2 (6 bases). In germline, CDR1 is MDHEN, CDR2 SYDVKM. CDR3 length: 16 amino acids. V gave up 6 bases and J gave up 3 bases, with 17 bases separating them. For the CDR3, the DNA is TGTGCCAGCAGCCCGATATCCTCGGGAGACACCGGGGAGCTGTTTTTT. It codes for CASSPISSGDTGELFF.

This clone has more than one count but fewer than ten. This chain uses TRBV19 with TRBJ2-7; 7 positions match TRBD2. The CDR3 spans 14 residues. Trimming took 3 bases from V and 7 from J; bases not matched to a gene: 9. Germline V gene sequence: CDR1 LNHDA, CDR2 SQIVND (reference sequence). The CDR3 DNA reads TGTGCCAGTAGTATTACCGGGGGGTCTGGAGAGCAGTACTTC. Protein: CASSITGGSGEQYF.

This chain uses TRBV14 with TRBJ1-4; D gene uncertain. CDR1 is SGHDN and CDR2 is FVKESK in the germline V gene. V lost 0 bases and J 3 bases, leaving 14 bases between the germline ends. This CDR3 comprises 17 residues. The CDR3 spells CASSQDGRRESNEKLFF. For the CDR3, the DNA is TGTGCCAGCAGCCAAGACGGGAGAAGAGAGTCTAATGAAAAACTGTTTTTT.

The rearrangement uses TRBV7-2 and TRBJ2-7; 9 nucleotides align to TRBD1. The CDR3 totals 14 residues. The trim removed 5 bases at V and 7 bases at J, leaving 9 bases unmatched. Germline assignment: CDR1 SGHTA and CDR2 FQGNSA. The CDR3 sequence: CASSHIAGTGEQYF. The CDR3 DNA sequence: TGTGCCAGCAGCCATATAGCAGGGACAGGGGAGCAGTACTTC.

The chain carries TRBV6-5 and TRBJ2-7; 9 bases are shared with TRBD1. CDR3 length: 14 amino acids. Trimming removed 6 bases from V and 0 bases from J; junction bases left unmatched: 3. Per the germline V gene, CDR1 is MNHEY and CDR2 is SVGAGI. The DNA of the CDR3 is TGTGCCAGCAGACAGGGGGCTTCCTCCTACGAGCAGTACTTC. Encoded protein: CASRQGASSYEQYF.

The chain uses TRBV10-3 and TRBJ2-7; D unclear. The germline V and J ends were trimmed by 8 bases and 4 bases, with 9 bases remaining between them. The CDR3 has 11 residues. Germline-derived CDR1 and CDR2 are ENHRY and SYGVKD. CDR3 coding DNA: TGTGCCATCTCTCTGGGTTACGAGCAGTACTTC. It yields the protein CAISLGYEQYF.

The chain recombines TRBV6-1 with TRBJ2-7, with a possible D match to TRBD1 (6 bases). Between the trimmed V and J ends, which lost 4 bases and 3 bases, there was a span of 13 bases. The CDR3 contains 14 residues. The germline V gene encodes CDR1 MNHNS and CDR2 SASEGT. For the CDR3, the DNA is TGTGCCAGCAGTGCTCGGGACAACGGCTACGAGCAGTACTTC. This sequence encodes CASSARDNGYEQYF.

This rearrangement joins TRBV7-9 to TRBJ2-3, with D possibly matching TRBD1 (5 bases). The CDR3 consists of 15 residues. The germline V and J ends were trimmed by 1 base and 3 bases, with 11 bases remaining between them. The V gene's germline CDR1 is SEHNR and CDR2 FQNEAQ (reference sequence). For the CDR3, the DNA is TGTGCCAGCAGCTTAGAAGGGGTAGGAACAGATACGCAGTATTTT. Its translation is CASSLEGVGTDTQYF.

The J gene is TRBJ2-5, the V gene TRBV25-1; 12 bases line up with TRBD1. This CDR3 has 15 residues. Germline assignment: CDR1 MGHDK and CDR2 SYGVNS. Unmatched junction bases numbered 3, after V lost 2 bases and J lost 5 bases. CDR3 loop: CASSEGTGGGETQYF. As DNA, the CDR3 is TGTGCCAGCAGTGAAGGGACAGGGGGCGGGGAGACCCAGTACTTC.

The chain is built from TRBV5-1 and TRBJ1-2; 8 nucleotides align to TRBD1. In germline, CDR1 is SGHRS, CDR2 YFSETQ. The V segment lost 4 bases and the J segment 4 bases; nucleotides outside the gene matches: 9. The CDR3 runs to 15 residues. The CDR3 nucleotides are TGCGCCAGCAGCGGCGGACAGGGCGGGATCTATGGCTACACCTTC. Translated: CASSGGQGGIYGYTF.